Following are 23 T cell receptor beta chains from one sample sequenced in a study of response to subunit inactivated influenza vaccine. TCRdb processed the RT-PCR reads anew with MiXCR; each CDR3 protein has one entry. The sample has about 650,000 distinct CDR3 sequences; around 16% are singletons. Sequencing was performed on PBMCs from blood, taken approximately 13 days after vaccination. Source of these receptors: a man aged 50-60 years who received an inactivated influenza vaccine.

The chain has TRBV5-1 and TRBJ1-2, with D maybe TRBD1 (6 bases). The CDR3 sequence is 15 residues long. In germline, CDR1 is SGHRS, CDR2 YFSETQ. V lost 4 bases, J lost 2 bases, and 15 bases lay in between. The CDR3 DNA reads TGCGCCAGCAGCCGGGGGCGGGAGGAGAACTATGGCTACACCTTC. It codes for CASSRGREENYGYTF.

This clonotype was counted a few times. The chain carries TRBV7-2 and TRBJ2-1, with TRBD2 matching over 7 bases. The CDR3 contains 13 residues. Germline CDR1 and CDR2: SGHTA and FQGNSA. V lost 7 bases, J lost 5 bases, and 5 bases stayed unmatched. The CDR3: CASTRDYNNEQFF. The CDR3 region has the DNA TGTGCCAGCACCCGGGACTACAACAATGAGCAGTTCTTC. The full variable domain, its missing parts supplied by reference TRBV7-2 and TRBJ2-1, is GAGVSQSPSNKVTEKGKDVELRCDPISGHTALYWYRQSLGQGLEFLIYFQGNSAPDKSGLPSDRFSAERTGGSVSTLTIQRTQQEDSAVYLCASTRDYNNEQFFGPGTRLTVL.

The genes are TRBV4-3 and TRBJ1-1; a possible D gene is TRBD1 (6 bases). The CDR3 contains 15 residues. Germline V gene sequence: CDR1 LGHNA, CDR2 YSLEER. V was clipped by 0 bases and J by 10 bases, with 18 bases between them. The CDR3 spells CASSQDGGRGRVAFF. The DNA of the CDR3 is TGCGCCAGCAGCCAAGATGGGGGGCGGGGGAGGGTAGCTTTCTTT.

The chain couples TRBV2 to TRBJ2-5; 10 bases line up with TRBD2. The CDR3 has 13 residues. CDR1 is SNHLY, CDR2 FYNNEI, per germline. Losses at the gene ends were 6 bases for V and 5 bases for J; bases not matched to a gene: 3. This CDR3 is CASRIAGGETQYF. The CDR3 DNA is TGTGCCAGCAGAATAGCGGGAGGCGAGACCCAGTACTTC.

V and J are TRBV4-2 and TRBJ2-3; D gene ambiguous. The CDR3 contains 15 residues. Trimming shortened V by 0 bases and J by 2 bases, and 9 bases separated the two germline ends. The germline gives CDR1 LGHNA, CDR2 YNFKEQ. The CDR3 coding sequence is TGTGCCAGCAGCCAAGACTTTGGAAACACAGATACGCAGTATTTT. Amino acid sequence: CASSQDFGNTDTQYF.

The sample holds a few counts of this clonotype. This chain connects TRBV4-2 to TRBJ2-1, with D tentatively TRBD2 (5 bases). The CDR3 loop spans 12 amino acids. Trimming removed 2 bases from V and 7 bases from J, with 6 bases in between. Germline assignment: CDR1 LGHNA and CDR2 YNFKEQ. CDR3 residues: CASSQPGNEQFF. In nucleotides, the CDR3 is TGTGCCAGCAGCCAACCGGGGAATGAGCAGTTCTTC.

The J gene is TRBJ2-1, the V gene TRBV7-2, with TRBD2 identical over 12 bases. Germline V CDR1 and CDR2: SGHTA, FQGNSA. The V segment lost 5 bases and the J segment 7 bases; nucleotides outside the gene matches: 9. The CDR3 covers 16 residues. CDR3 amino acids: CASSRRTSGAGNEQFF. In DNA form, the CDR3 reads TGTGCCAGCAGCAGAAGGACTAGCGGGGCGGGGAATGAGCAGTTCTTC.

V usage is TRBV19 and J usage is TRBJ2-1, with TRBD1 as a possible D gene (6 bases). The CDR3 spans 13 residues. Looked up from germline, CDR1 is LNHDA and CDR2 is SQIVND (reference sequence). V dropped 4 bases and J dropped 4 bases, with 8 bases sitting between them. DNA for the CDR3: TGTGCCAGTAGTACAGGGGTATACAATGAGCAGTTCTTC. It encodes CASSTGVYNEQFF.

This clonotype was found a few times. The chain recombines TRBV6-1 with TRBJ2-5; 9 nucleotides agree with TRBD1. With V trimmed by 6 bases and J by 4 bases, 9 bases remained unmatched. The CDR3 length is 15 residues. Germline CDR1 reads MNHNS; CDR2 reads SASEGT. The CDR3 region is CASRELQGARETQYF. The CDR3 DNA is TGTGCCAGCAGAGAACTACAGGGGGCTCGAGAGACCCAGTACTTC.

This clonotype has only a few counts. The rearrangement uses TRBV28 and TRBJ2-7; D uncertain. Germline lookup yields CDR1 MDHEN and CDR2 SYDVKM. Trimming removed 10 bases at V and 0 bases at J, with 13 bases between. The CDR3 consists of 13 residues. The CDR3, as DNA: TGTGCCACCTCGGTTAACCTCTCCTACGAGCAGTACTTC. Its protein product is CATSVNLSYEQYF.

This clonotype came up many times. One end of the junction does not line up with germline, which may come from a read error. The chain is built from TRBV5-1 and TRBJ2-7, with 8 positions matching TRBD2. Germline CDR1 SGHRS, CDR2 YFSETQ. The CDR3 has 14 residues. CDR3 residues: CASSLAGNSYEQYF. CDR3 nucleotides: TGTGCCAGCAGCTTAGCGGGGAACAGCTACGAGCAGTACTTC.

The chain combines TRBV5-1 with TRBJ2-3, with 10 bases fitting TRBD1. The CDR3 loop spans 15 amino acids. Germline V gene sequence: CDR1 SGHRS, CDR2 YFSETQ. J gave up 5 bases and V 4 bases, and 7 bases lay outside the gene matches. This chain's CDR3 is CASSRDRGRGDTQYF. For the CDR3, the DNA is TGCGCCAGCAGCCGGGACAGGGGTAGGGGAGATACGCAGTATTTT.

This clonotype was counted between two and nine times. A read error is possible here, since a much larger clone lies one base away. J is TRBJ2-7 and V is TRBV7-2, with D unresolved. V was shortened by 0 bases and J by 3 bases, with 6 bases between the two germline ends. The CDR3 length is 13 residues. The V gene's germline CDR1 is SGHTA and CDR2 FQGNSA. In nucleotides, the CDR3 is TGTGCCAGCAGCTTAGCGCTAAACTACGAGCAGTACTTC. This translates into CASSLALNYEQYF.

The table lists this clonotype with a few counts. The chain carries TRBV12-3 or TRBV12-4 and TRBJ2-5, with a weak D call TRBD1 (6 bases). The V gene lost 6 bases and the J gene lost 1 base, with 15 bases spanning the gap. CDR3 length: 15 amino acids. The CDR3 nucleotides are TGTGCCAGCAGGCTGTCATCAGGGGTCCAAGAGACCCAGTACTTC. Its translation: CASRLSSGVQETQYF.

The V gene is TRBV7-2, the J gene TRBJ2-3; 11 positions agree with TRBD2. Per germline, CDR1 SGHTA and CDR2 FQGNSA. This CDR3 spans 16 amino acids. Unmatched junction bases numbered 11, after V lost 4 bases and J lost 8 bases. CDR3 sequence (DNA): TGTGCCAGCAGCTCAACGACTAGCGGGAATCTTCGTACGCAGTATTTT. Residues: CASSSTTSGNLRTQYF.

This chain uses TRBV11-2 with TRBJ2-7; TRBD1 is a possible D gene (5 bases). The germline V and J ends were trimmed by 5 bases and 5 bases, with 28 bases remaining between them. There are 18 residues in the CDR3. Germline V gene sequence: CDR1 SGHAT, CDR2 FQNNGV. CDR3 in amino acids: CASSKGVGNPFTVHEQYF. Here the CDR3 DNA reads TGTGCCAGCAGCAAAGGGGTAGGGAATCCCTTCACCGTCCACGAGCAGTACTTC. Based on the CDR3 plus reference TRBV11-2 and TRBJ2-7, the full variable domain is EAGVAQSPRYKIIEKRQSVAFWCNPISGHATLYWYQQILGQGPKLLIQFQNNGVVDDSQLPKDRFSAERLKGVDSTLKIQPAKLEDSAVYLCASSKGVGNPFTVHEQYFGPGTRLTVT.

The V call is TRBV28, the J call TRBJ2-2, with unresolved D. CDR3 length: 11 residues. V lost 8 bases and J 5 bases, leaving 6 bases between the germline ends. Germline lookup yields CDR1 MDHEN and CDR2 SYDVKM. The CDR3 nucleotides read TGTGCCAGCTGGGGTACCGGGGAGCTGTTTTTT. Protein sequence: CASWGTGELFF.

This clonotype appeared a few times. The CDR3 coding sequence is TGTGCCAGCAGCCTCAATCCTAGCGGGAGGTTATACGAGCAGTACTTC. This encodes CASSLNPSGRLYEQYF. The chain is built from TRBV5-5 and TRBJ2-7; TRBD2 aligns across 11 bases. There are 16 residues in the CDR3. Per germline, CDR1 SGHKS and CDR2 YYEKEE (reference sequence). Trimming took 4 bases from V and 4 from J; bases not matched to a gene: 10.

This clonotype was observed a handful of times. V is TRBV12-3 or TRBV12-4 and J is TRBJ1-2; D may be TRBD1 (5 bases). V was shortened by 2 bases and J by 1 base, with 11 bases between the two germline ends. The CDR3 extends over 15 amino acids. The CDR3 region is CASSLSDRRNYGYTF. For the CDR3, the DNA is TGTGCCAGCAGTTTATCCGACAGACGTAACTATGGCTACACCTTC.

The CDR3 reads CASSQENYRRYEQYF. CDR3 bases: TGTGCCAGCAGCCAAGAAAACTACCGCCGCTACGAGCAGTACTTC. V is TRBV4-2 and J is TRBJ2-7; D call uncertain. V gave up 0 bases and J gave up 3 bases, with 12 bases separating them. Germline loops: CDR1 LGHNA, CDR2 YNFKEQ. The length of the CDR3 is 15 residues.

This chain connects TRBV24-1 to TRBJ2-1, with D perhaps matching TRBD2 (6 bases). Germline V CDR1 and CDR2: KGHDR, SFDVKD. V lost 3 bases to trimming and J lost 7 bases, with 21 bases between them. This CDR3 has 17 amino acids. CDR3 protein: CATSDHPLALAGNEQFF. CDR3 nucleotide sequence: TGTGCCACCAGTGATCACCCTCTGGCGCTCGCGGGGAATGAGCAGTTCTTC.

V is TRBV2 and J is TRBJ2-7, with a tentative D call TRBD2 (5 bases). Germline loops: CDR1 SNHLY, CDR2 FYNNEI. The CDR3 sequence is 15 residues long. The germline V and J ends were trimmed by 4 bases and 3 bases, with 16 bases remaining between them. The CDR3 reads CASSGGRVTNYEQYF. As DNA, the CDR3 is TGTGCCAGCAGTGGAGGGCGGGTGACCAACTACGAGCAGTACTTC.

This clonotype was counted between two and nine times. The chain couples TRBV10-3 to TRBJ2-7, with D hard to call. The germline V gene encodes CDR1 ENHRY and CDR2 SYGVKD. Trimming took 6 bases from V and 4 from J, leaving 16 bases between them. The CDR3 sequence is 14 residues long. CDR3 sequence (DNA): TGTGCCATCAGAGAACAGCTTGGGCAGTACGAGCAGTACTTC. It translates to CAIREQLGQYEQYF.